These T cell receptor beta chains were read from a single sample in a study of cytomegalovirus exposure and HLA in healthy donors. Profiled with immunoSEQ multiplex PCR; TCRdb holds only in-frame clones, not every one. This sample's table reports under 45,000 clones. The material sequenced was PBMCs. Source of these receptors: a male donor in good health and CMV-seronegative. Each CDR3 is given with its conserved first and last residue. The order of the fields is V gene, CDR3 length, CDR3 protein.

>TRBV4-1|16
CASSQDAFGTDEKLFF
>TRBV6-6|13
CASSPTSRETQYF
>TRBV6-5|15
CASSSDRGGNQPQHF
>TRBV28|12
CASRTGGYEQYF
>TRBV5-5|15
CASSPETGISSEAFF
>TRBV5-1|14
CASSWGATNEKLFF
>TRBV19|12
CASSLQGTEAFF
>TRBV5-1|16
CASSSYGTGVANEQFF
>TRBV6-5|15
CASSSKGHPQETQYF
>TRBV28|12
CASRKGGAEAFF
>TRBV30|14
CAWSGQGSSYEQYF
>TRBV18|16
CASSPLSSGAGSPLHF
>TRBV5-1|15
CASSSNRDSSYEQYF
>TRBV11-2|14
CASSSDRKNTEAFF
>TRBV15|15
CATSRDRGWKETQYF
>TRBV15|18
CATSRDKFADLGGSPLHF
>TRBV19|15
CASRNSGGAPDTQYF
>TRBV9|17
CASSVADSGGGSYEQYF
>TRBV5-1|16
CASSLARGTNTGELFF
>TRBV7-9|14
CASTETANTGELFF
>TRBV6-5|15
CASTYQFGSVHEQYF
>TRBV6-1|15
CASSRDSSGANVLTF
>TRBV18|16
CASSPDSSGTPYGYTF
>TRBV9|16
CASSTRLAGGTGELFF
>TRBV7-6|17
CASSSQDGTGTGNTIYF
>TRBV6-5|15
CASSYSPVSYNEQFF
>TRBV7-9|16
CASSLPDFWGGYGYTF
>TRBV19|16
CASSTTPGQVYNEQFF
>TRBV6-1|16
CASSDPGHRAKNIQYF
>TRBV18|13
CASSSGQSYEQYF
>TRBV7-2|14
CASSPDSGNQPQHF